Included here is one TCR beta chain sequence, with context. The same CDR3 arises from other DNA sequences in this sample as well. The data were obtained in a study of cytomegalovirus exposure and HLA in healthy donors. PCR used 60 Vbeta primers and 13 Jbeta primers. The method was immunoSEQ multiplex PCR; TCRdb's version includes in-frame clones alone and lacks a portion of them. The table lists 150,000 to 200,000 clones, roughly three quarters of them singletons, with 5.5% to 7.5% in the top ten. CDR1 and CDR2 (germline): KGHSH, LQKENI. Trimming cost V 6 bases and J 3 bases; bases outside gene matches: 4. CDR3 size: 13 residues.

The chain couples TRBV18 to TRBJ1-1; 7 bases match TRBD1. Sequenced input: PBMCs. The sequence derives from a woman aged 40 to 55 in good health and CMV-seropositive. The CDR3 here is CASSITGDTEAFF. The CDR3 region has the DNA TGTGCCAGCTCGATTACAGGGGACACTGAAGCTTTCTTT.